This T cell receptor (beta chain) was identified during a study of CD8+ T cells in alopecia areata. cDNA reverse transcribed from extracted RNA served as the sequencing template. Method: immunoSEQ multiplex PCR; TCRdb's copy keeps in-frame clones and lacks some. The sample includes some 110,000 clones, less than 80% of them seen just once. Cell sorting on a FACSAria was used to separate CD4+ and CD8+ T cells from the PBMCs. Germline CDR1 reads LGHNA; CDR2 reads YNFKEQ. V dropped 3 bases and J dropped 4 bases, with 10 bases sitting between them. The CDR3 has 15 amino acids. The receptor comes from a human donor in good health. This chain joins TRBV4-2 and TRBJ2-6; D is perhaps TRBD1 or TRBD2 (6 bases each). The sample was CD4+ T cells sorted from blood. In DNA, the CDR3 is TGTGCCAGCAGCCAGGAGGGGGAAGGGGCCAACGTCCTGACTTTC. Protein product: CASSQEGEGANVLTF.